The T cell receptor beta chain described here comes from a study of T cells expressing NK-cell markers. Study as a whole: Among the eight sequenced donors, seven tested HCMV-seropositive and one tested seronegative. Study-wide points: Expanded clones of NKG2C+ T cells had an unclear HCMV specificity. In a handful of donors, dominant NKG2C+ clonotypes were roughly 1.0-7.0% of CD8+ T cells.

Comments on this clonotype: Its antigen is unidentified.

Making the TCR beta cDNA relied on 5'RACE template switching with UMIs. TCRdb re-called the 5' RACE reads; every CDR3 protein appears as one record, without DNA. In total, the table holds about 150,000 distinct CDR3 sequences. The CDR3 runs to 12 residues. Germline CDR1 SEHNR, CDR2 FQNEAQ (reference sequence). This sequence was found in a woman aged 50 to 65 in good health. Source material: blood T cells: a sorted CD56 or NKG2C T cell subset, CD4+ or CD8+ T cells, or bulk PBMC T cells (not recorded which). This sequence joins TRBV7-9 and TRBJ2-5. CDR3 amino acids: CASISLQETQYF.